This T cell receptor beta chain was profiled in a study of blood T cell repertoires in COVID-19. Study background: COVID-19 samples from acute and convalescent phases originated in the United States, Italy and Spain. In each case, the material was cDNA or gDNA derived from T cells, B-cell-depleted T cells, or PBMCs.

CDR3 length: 15 residues. V shed 1 base and J 3 bases; nucleotides not matched to a gene: 3. Germline assignment: CDR1 SSHAT and CDR2 FNYEAQ (reference sequence). In the authors' workflow: Reference gene primer amplification in the assay estimated nucleated cell counts. Sequenced by immunoSEQ multiplex PCR; TCRdb stores in-frame clones only, minus some. V, J and clone size derive from that table, while D and trimming were established from the DNA sequence. Of tens of thousands of clones listed, around 80% were seen once; the top ten hold approximately 25%. This clone was seen a single time. This clonotype was sampled from a man aged 60 to 75 with active or convalescent COVID-19. The rearrangement uses TRBV7-7 and TRBJ2-3, with 8 bases that match TRBD2. Sequenced input: peripheral blood. The CDR3 sequence: CASSLERGPTDTQYF. Written as DNA, the CDR3 is TGTGCCAGCAGCTTAGAGCGGGGGCCTACAGATACGCAGTATTTT.